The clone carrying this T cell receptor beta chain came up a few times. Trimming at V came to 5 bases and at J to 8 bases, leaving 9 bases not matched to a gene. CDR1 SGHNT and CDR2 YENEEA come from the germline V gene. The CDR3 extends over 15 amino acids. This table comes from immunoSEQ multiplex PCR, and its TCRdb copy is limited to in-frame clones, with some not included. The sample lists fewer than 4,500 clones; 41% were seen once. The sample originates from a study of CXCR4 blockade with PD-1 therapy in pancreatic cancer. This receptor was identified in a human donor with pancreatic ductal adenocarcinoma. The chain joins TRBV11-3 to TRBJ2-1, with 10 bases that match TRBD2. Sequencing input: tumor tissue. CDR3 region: CASSRLAGSVHEQFF. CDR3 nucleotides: TGTGCCAGCAGCCGACTAGCGGGTTCGGTACATGAGCAGTTCTTC.